What follows are 10 T cell receptor beta chains derived from one specimen sequenced in a study of blood T cell repertoires in COVID-19. Some clones are missing from TCRdb's copy, which holds only in-frame ones; the method was immunoSEQ multiplex PCR. The sample has 70,000 or so clones; 75% to 85% are singletons. The sequencing input was peripheral blood. These receptors were collected from a human donor in a cohort sampled during active COVID-19.

Of note for this clone: Other DNA sequences from this sample encode an identical CDR3 as well. The chain is built from TRBV24-1 and TRBJ2-2, with TRBD1 matching over 10 bases. CDR1 and CDR2 from the germline V gene are KGHDR and SFDVKD. The CDR3 covers 16 residues. V shed 0 bases and J 3 bases; nucleotides not matched to a gene: 0. The CDR3 nucleotides read TGTGCCACCAGTGATTTGGGACAGGGGGACACCGGGGAGCTGTTTTTT. Protein sequence: CATSDLGQGDTGELFF.

V and J are TRBV4-1 and TRBJ2-1, with D hard to call. The CDR3 is made up of 17 amino acids. Germline CDR1 MGHRA, CDR2 YSYEKL. Trimming stripped 0 bases from V and 0 bases from J, with 12 bases between. CDR3 nucleotides: TGCGCCAGCAGCCAAGATTACGGTGAGAGCTCCTACAATGAGCAGTTCTTC. Its protein is CASSQDYGESSYNEQFF.

This clone was seen a single time. The rearrangement joins TRBV12-3 or TRBV12-4 to TRBJ1-4; tentative D call: TRBD1 (6 bases). The CDR3 is made up of 13 amino acids. The ends were cut back, 6 bases at V and 7 bases at J, with 12 bases in the middle. The CDR3 sequence is CASRRGRVEKLFF. The CDR3 DNA sequence: TGTGCCAGCAGGAGGGGGAGGGTTGAAAAACTGTTTTTT.

The chain has TRBV6-5 and TRBJ2-7; TRBD1 might be the D (5 bases). Germline values: CDR1 MNHEY, CDR2 SVGAGI. Trimming left V 5 bases short and J 3 bases short, with 11 bases between. The CDR3 consists of 13 residues. This CDR3 is CASSRQLSYEQYF. The CDR3, as DNA: TGTGCCAGCAGTAGACAGTTGAGCTACGAGCAGTACTTC.

In its sample, this clone was seen many times. This chain connects TRBV28 to TRBJ2-2; 9 bases line up with TRBD1. Germline trimming cut 5 bases from V and 10 bases from J; bases unmatched to any gene: 14. Germline V CDR1 and CDR2: MDHEN, SYDVKM. This CDR3 has 16 amino acids. CDR3 in DNA: TGTGCCAGCAGTCCTATGGGACAGGGTTGGAGCAAGGAGCTGTTTTTT. Translated, it gives CASSPMGQGWSKELFF.

The chain joins TRBV6-5 to TRBJ1-2; D is unclear. The V gene's germline CDR1 is MNHEY and CDR2 SVGAGI. The V end was cut by 6 bases, the J end by 4 bases, with 12 bases between. The CDR3 contains 13 residues. In DNA form, the CDR3 reads TGTGCCAGCAGGGGCGCCGGATCCTATGGCTACACCTTC. Amino acid sequence: CASRGAGSYGYTF.

The chain recombines TRBV28 with TRBJ2-7; 8 nucleotides align to TRBD2. V dropped 2 bases and J dropped 4; count of bases not matched to a gene: 4. This CDR3 region has 14 residues. Looked up from germline, CDR1 is MDHEN and CDR2 is SYDVKM. The CDR3: CASSLNGRAYEQYF. In DNA, the CDR3 is TGTGCCAGCAGTTTAAACGGGAGGGCTTACGAGCAGTACTTC. Variable domain in full (rest from reference TRBV28 and TRBJ2-7): DVKVTQSSRYLVKRTGEKVFLECVQDMDHENMFWYRQDPGLGLRLIYFSYDVKMKEKGDIPEGYSVSREKKERFSLILESASTNQTSMYLCASSLNGRAYEQYFGPGTRLTVT.

The V gene is TRBV18, the J gene TRBJ2-7, with D tentatively TRBD1 (6 bases). CDR3 length: 16 residues. V lost 4 bases to trimming and J lost 7 bases, with 23 bases between them. Germline V lookup: CDR1 KGHSH, CDR2 LQKENI. The CDR3 region has the DNA TGTGCCAGCTCACTGCAGTTGACAGGAACGATGTGGGAGCAGTACTTC. Protein product: CASSLQLTGTMWEQYF. The full variable domain, completed using reference TRBV18 and TRBJ2-7, is NAGVMQNPRHLVRRRGQEARLRCSPMKGHSHVYWYRQLPEEGLKFMVYLQKENIIDESGMPKERFSAEFPKEGPSILRIQQVVRGDSAAYFCASSLQLTGTMWEQYFGPGTRLTVT.

The chain uses TRBV27 and TRBJ2-7, with TRBD1 matching 7 bases. Trimming took 5 bases from V and 6 from J; bases not matched to a gene: 10. The germline V gene has CDR1 MNHEY and CDR2 SMNVEV (reference sequence). The CDR3 is 14 amino acids. The CDR3 DNA is TGTGCCAGCAGTCAGACGGGCTGGACAGGCGAGCAGTACTTC. Its protein product is CASSQTGWTGEQYF.

The chain uses TRBV28 and TRBJ1-2, with TRBD1 matching 11 bases. Germline CDR1 MDHEN, CDR2 SYDVKM. V was clipped by 5 bases and J by 3 bases; unmatched bases: 5. The CDR3 consists of 15 residues. CDR3 region: CASSVPGQGDYGYTF. CDR3 nucleotides: TGTGCCAGCAGTGTGCCGGGACAGGGGGACTATGGCTACACCTTC.